This entry lists 27 T cell receptor beta chains sequenced from one sample in a study of blood T cell repertoires in COVID-19 (dated by TCRdb to 2020 to 2021). Preparation of the library involved the immunoSEQ multiplex PCR assay. TCRdb holds this immuneACCESS table with in-frame rearrangements only. Some clones are missing; in checked studies, unresolved V genes explain under half, and the rest has no known cause. Present in this sample are some 270,000 clones, 85% of which were seen just once. Approximately 9% of the sample rests with the top ten. The sequencing sample was made of PBMCs or T cells enriched from blood (not recorded which). All receptors come from a woman in her forties or fifties with acute COVID-19.

The chain employs TRBV5-1 and TRBJ1-2; D is possibly TRBD1 (5 bases). This CDR3 contains 14 residues. CDR1 SGHRS and CDR2 YFSETQ come from the germline V gene. V was clipped by 4 bases and J by 3 bases, with 13 bases between them. The CDR3 region is CASSPEGTHYGYTF. Written as DNA, the CDR3 is TGCGCCAGCAGCCCGGAGGGGACCCACTATGGCTACACCTTC.

This chain links TRBV30 with TRBJ1-1; D may be TRBD1 (6 bases). Trimming removed 3 bases from V and 1 base from J, with 12 bases in between. The CDR3 consists of 14 residues. CDR1 GTSNPN and CDR2 SVGIG come from the germline V gene (reference sequence). The CDR3 bases are TGTGCCTGGAGGTTGGGACACCCGAACACTGAAGCTTTCTTT. Amino acids: CAWRLGHPNTEAFF.

The table lists this clone with a count of one. The rearrangement uses TRBV5-4 and TRBJ1-1; 7 positions match TRBD1. J gave up 1 base and V 4 bases, and 7 bases lay outside the gene matches. CDR3 length: 15 residues. Looked up from germline, CDR1 is SGHNT and CDR2 is YYREEE (reference sequence). For the CDR3, the DNA is TGTGCCAGCAGCCCTCGGACAGGCACGAACACTGAAGCTTTCTTT. This translates into CASSPRTGTNTEAFF.

This chain links TRBV5-1 with TRBJ2-2; D gene ambiguous. The CDR3 extends over 13 amino acids. The ends were cut back, 0 bases at V and 6 bases at J, with 6 bases in the middle. The V gene's germline CDR1 is SGHRS and CDR2 YFSETQ. CDR3 region: CASSLAGPGELFF. DNA of the CDR3: TGCGCCAGCAGCTTGGCTGGCCCCGGGGAGCTGTTTTTT.

This sequence joins TRBV5-8 and TRBJ1-2; perhaps TRBD1 as D (6 bases). This CDR3 spans 16 amino acids. The V end was cut by 3 bases, the J end by 3 bases, with 18 bases between. In germline, CDR1 is SGHTS, CDR2 YDEGEE. CDR3 sequence: CASSYTGSWDHYGYTF. The CDR3 coding sequence is TGTGCCAGCAGCTACACAGGGTCTTGGGACCACTATGGCTACACCTTC. The complete variable domain, with remaining parts taken from reference TRBV5-8 and TRBJ1-2, reads EAGVTQSPTHLIKTRGQQATLRCSPISGHTSVYWYQQALGLGLQFLLWYDEGEERNRGNFPPRFSGRQFPNYSSELNVNALELEDSALYLCASSYTGSWDHYGYTFGSGTRLTVV.

The V call is TRBV5-1, the J call TRBJ1-3; TRBD1 is a possible D gene (6 bases). Per germline, CDR1 SGHRS and CDR2 YFSETQ. Trimming shortened V by 0 bases and J by 0 bases, and 19 bases separated the two germline ends. The CDR3 has 19 residues. The CDR3 region is CASSLATRGQGHSGNTIYF. CDR3 nucleotides: TGCGCCAGCAGCTTGGCCACGAGGGGCCAGGGACACTCTGGAAACACCATATATTTT.

A word on this clone: The same CDR3 arises from other DNA sequences in this sample as well. The chain couples TRBV30 to TRBJ1-3; D not certain. V was cut by 0 bases and J by 0 bases, with 9 bases left in between. This CDR3 is built from 15 residues. Germline V gene data show CDR1 as GTSNPN and CDR2 as SVGIG (reference sequence). The CDR3, as DNA: TGTGCCTGGAGTGTACGAGGCGGCTCTGGAAACACCATATATTTT. Protein sequence: CAWSVRGGSGNTIYF.

V gene TRBV11-1 combines with J gene TRBJ2-3; 10 bases agree with TRBD2. This CDR3 has 16 residues. J lost 2 bases, V lost 5 bases, and 7 bases had no gene match. Germline V CDR1 and CDR2: SGHAT, FQDESV (reference sequence). This chain's CDR3 is CASSPLAGAHTDTQYF. The CDR3 region has the DNA TGTGCCAGCAGCCCGCTAGCGGGGGCCCACACAGATACGCAGTATTTT.

The chain recombines TRBV12-3 or TRBV12-4 with TRBJ2-1; D unresolved. The CDR3 covers 12 residues. Trimming took off 4 bases at V and 5 bases at J, with 6 bases between the two ends. CDR3 region: CASSSFDNEQFF. Here the CDR3 DNA reads TGTGCCAGCAGTTCATTTGACAATGAGCAGTTCTTC.

The genes are TRBV18 and TRBJ2-3, with 13 nucleotides matching TRBD2. Germline V gene data show CDR1 as KGHSH and CDR2 as LQKENI. The CDR3 is 19 amino acids. V trimming: 3 bases; J trimming: 0 bases; junction bases outside the gene matches: 9. The CDR3 bases are TGTGCCAGCTCACCCTTCGGGACTAGCGGGACGTCTAGCACAGATACGCAGTATTTT. Translation: CASSPFGTSGTSSTDTQYF.

This clone was counted a single time. J is TRBJ1-5 and V is TRBV5-1, with 8 bases that match TRBD1. The CDR3 sequence is 15 residues long. Germline-derived CDR1 and CDR2 are SGHRS and YFSETQ. V dropped 4 bases and J dropped 2; count of bases not matched to a gene: 5. The CDR3 DNA sequence: TGCGCCAGCAGCCCGCAGACAGGGGGCAATCAGCCCCAGCATTTT. It yields the protein CASSPQTGGNQPQHF.

This sequence joins TRBV5-6 and TRBJ2-5; the D gene is possibly TRBD1 (5 bases). The germline V gene has CDR1 SGHDT and CDR2 YYEEEE. This CDR3 contains 13 residues. With 4 bases removed from V and 3 bases from J, the gap between germline ends came to 10 bases. CDR3 residues: CASSGRVEETQYF. The CDR3 DNA is TGTGCCAGCAGCGGCAGGGTGGAAGAGACCCAGTACTTC.

The CDR3 here is CASRLQGASGTEAFF. The DNA for the CDR3 is TGCGCCAGCCGATTACAGGGGGCTTCGGGCACTGAAGCTTTCTTT. The V call is TRBV5-1, the J call TRBJ1-1; TRBD1 matches 9 bases. The V and J ends lost 7 bases and 4 bases, in that order; junction bases with no gene match: 11. Germline V lookup: CDR1 SGHRS, CDR2 YFSETQ. CDR3 length: 15 residues.

The genes are TRBV13 and TRBJ1-5; perhaps TRBD1 as D (5 bases). The CDR3 length is 16 residues. Per germline, CDR1 PRHDT and CDR2 FYEKMQ (reference sequence). V was pared by 3 bases and J by 2 bases, with 14 bases between. The CDR3 spells CASSFQRGAGNQPQHF. Here the CDR3 DNA reads TGTGCCAGCAGCTTCCAAAGGGGCGCGGGCAATCAGCCCCAGCATTTT. Variable domain in full (rest from reference TRBV13 and TRBJ1-5): AAGVIQSPRHLIKEKRETATLKCYPIPRHDTVYWYQQGPGQDPQFLISFYEKMQSDKGSIPDRFSAQQFSDYHSELNMSSLELGDSALYFCASSFQRGAGNQPQHFGDGTRLSIL.

The V and J genes are TRBV6-6 and TRBJ1-2; possible D gene TRBD1, 5 bases. The CDR3 runs to 16 residues. Germline V gene data show CDR1 as MNHNY and CDR2 as SVGAGI (reference sequence). Trimming removed 5 bases from V and 8 bases from J, with 24 bases in between. The CDR3 loop reads CASSSRQRPALEGYTF. Here the CDR3 DNA reads TGTGCCAGCAGTAGTCGACAGCGCCCAGCCCTCGAGGGCTACACCTTC.

The rearrangement uses TRBV6-2 or TRBV6-3 and TRBJ1-2; TRBD1 aligns across 7 bases. The CDR3 spans 12 residues. Germline V gene sequence: CDR1 MNHEY, CDR2 SVGEGT. The V segment lost 5 bases and the J segment 6 bases; nucleotides outside the gene matches: 3. Here the CDR3 reads CASSTTGHGYTF. The CDR3 nucleotides read TGTGCCAGCAGTACGACAGGGCATGGCTACACCTTC.

The V and J genes are TRBV9 and TRBJ2-7; TRBD2 is a possible D gene (5 bases). V was shortened by 4 bases and J by 0 bases, with 11 bases between the two germline ends. Germline CDR1 reads SGDLS; CDR2 reads YYNGEE. CDR3 length equals 14 residues. DNA for the CDR3: TGTGCCAGCAGCCCGGAGGCTCTCTCCTACGAGCAGTACTTC. Its translation is CASSPEALSYEQYF.

The rearrangement joins TRBV9 to TRBJ2-1; 12 positions agree with TRBD2. The CDR3 runs 15 residues. The germline V gene encodes CDR1 SGDLS and CDR2 YYNGEE. Losses at the gene ends were 3 bases for V and 6 bases for J; bases not matched to a gene: 4. CDR3 residues: CASSERTSGTNEQFF. The CDR3 DNA follows: TGTGCCAGCAGCGAGAGGACTAGCGGGACCAATGAGCAGTTCTTC.

The CDR3 region is CASRVQGDTEAFF. CDR3 in DNA: TGTGCCAGCAGGGTACAGGGAGACACTGAAGCTTTCTTT. V usage is TRBV6-5 and J usage is TRBJ1-1, with a weak D call TRBD1 (6 bases). Trimming shortened V by 6 bases and J by 3 bases, and 11 bases separated the two germline ends. This CDR3 contains 13 residues. Germline V gives CDR1 MNHEY, CDR2 SVGAGI.

The chain couples TRBV5-4 to TRBJ1-2; 12 bases map to TRBD1. This CDR3 spans 15 amino acids. Trimming removed 4 bases from V and 6 bases from J; junction bases left unmatched: 7. From germline, CDR1 is SGHNT and CDR2 YYREEE (reference sequence). The CDR3 sequence: CASSPGQGASNGYTF. In DNA form, the CDR3 reads TGTGCCAGCAGCCCGGGACAGGGGGCCAGTAATGGCTACACCTTC.

This clone has just a few counts. V is TRBV4-2 and J is TRBJ1-5; 7 positions match TRBD1. This CDR3 spans 14 amino acids. Unmatched junction bases numbered 5, after V lost 4 bases and J lost 5 bases. CDR1 is LGHNA and CDR2 is YNFKEQ in the germline V gene. This chain's CDR3 is CASSPAGGDQPQHF. The CDR3 nucleotides are TGTGCCAGCAGCCCAGCAGGGGGAGATCAGCCCCAGCATTTT.

The V gene is TRBV7-2, the J gene TRBJ2-1; TRBD2 matches 10 bases. The germline gives CDR1 SGHTA, CDR2 FQGNSA. This CDR3 is built from 18 residues. The ends lost 2 bases at V and 5 bases at J; junction bases unmatched: 12. CDR3 coding DNA: TGTGCCAGCAGCTTATTCCTAGCGGGGGTATCCAAGCACAATGAGCAGTTCTTC. Its protein is CASSLFLAGVSKHNEQFF. The full variable domain, completed using reference TRBV7-2 and TRBJ2-1, is GAGVSQSPSNKVTEKGKDVELRCDPISGHTALYWYRQSLGQGLEFLIYFQGNSAPDKSGLPSDRFSAERTGGSVSTLTIQRTQQEDSAVYLCASSLFLAGVSKHNEQFFGPGTRLTVL.

V is TRBV18 and J is TRBJ2-7; possibly TRBD2 for D (6 bases). This CDR3 region has 14 residues. V shed 3 bases and J shed 5 bases, with 14 bases lying between them. The V gene's germline CDR1 is KGHSH and CDR2 LQKENI. The CDR3 reads CASSPARGTHEQYF. CDR3 DNA: TGTGCCAGCTCACCTGCTCGGGGGACCCACGAGCAGTACTTC. Drawing the rest from reference TRBV18 and TRBJ2-7, the complete variable domain is NAGVMQNPRHLVRRRGQEARLRCSPMKGHSHVYWYRQLPEEGLKFMVYLQKENIIDESGMPKERFSAEFPKEGPSILRIQQVVRGDSAAYFCASSPARGTHEQYFGPGTRLTVT.

This clone came up once. The CDR3 nucleotides read TGTGCCAGCAGCCCCATAGCGGGGGGAGGTACCGGGGAGCTGTTTTTT. This codes for CASSPIAGGGTGELFF. The chain recombines TRBV4-2 with TRBJ2-2; 10 positions match TRBD2. The CDR3 is 16 amino acids. V shed 4 bases and J 5 bases; nucleotides not matched to a gene: 7. Germline CDR1 and CDR2: LGHNA and YNFKEQ.

This sequence joins TRBV19 and TRBJ2-6; 7 positions agree with TRBD1. Trimming removed 5 bases from V and 2 bases from J; junction bases left unmatched: 6. CDR3 length: 16 amino acids. CDR1 is LNHDA, CDR2 SQIVND, per germline (reference sequence). CDR3 nucleotides: TGTGCCAGTAGTGCCACGACAGGGACTGGGGCCAACGTCCTGACTTTC. Its translation: CASSATTGTGANVLTF.

This clone has a single count. V is TRBV7-2 and J is TRBJ1-6; tentative D call: TRBD1 (5 bases). This CDR3 comprises 16 residues. V was clipped by 3 bases and J by 1 base, with 10 bases between them. Germline V gene lookup returns CDR1 SGHTA and CDR2 FQGNSA. The CDR3 sequence: CASSFTGVSYNSPLHF. CDR3 DNA sequence: TGTGCCAGCAGCTTCACGGGGGTTTCCTATAATTCACCCCTCCACTTT.

J is TRBJ1-2 and V is TRBV5-4; 8 nucleotides line up with TRBD1. CDR3 length: 15 amino acids. V shed 0 bases, J shed 5 bases, and the junction held 6 bases outside the gene matches. Germline loops: CDR1 SGHNT, CDR2 YYREEE (reference sequence). The CDR3 DNA reads as TGTGCCAGCAGCTTGGCCGGCAGGGGGCAATATGGCTACACCTTC. The encoded protein is CASSLAGRGQYGYTF.